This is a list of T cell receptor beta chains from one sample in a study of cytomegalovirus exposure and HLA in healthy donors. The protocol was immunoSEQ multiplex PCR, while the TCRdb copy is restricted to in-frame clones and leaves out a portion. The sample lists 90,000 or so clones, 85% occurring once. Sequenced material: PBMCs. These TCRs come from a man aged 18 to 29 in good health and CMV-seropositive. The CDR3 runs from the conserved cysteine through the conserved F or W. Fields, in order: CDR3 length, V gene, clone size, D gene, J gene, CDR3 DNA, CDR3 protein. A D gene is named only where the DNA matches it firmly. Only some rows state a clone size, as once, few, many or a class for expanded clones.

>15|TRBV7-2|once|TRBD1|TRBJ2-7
TGTGCCAGCAGCTTATGGACAGGGTGGCCCTACGAGCAGTACTTC
CASSLWTGWPYEQYF
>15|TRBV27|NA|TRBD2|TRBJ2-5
TGTGCCAGCAGCCCGGGACTAGCGTACCAAGAGACCCAGTACTTC
CASSPGLAYQETQYF
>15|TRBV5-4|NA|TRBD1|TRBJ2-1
TGTGCCAGCAGCATAGGACAGGGTCTTTACGATGAGCAGTTCTTC
CASSIGQGLYDEQFF
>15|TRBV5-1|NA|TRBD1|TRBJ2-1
TGCGCCAGCAGCTTGGGGCAGGGGGCGGGAAATGAGCAGTTCTTC
CASSLGQGAGNEQFF
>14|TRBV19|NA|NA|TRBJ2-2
TGTGCCAGTAGCCCCCCAGCAGGGACCGGGGAGCTGTTTTTT
CASSPPAGTGELFF
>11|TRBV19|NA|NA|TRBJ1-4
TGTGCCAGCGGACAGAATGAAAAACTGTTTTTT
CASGQNEKLFF
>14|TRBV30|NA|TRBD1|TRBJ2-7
TGTGCCTGGGACCGGGACAGGGTCACTCACGAGCAGTACTTC
CAWDRDRVTHEQYF
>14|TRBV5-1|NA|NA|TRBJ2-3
TGCGCCAGCTCCCAAGGGGCCCGCACAGATACGCAGTATTTT
CASSQGARTDTQYF
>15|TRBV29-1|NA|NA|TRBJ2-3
TGCAGCGTTGGGTCGGATTGGAGTCTCACAGATACGCAGTATTTT
CSVGSDWSLTDTQYF
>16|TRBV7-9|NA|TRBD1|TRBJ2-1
TGTGCCAGCAGCTTACGGGGACAGGGACCGGTTGATGAGCAGTTCTTC
CASSLRGQGPVDEQFF
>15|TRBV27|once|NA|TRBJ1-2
TGTGCCAGCAGTTCGTCAGTGGGGAGGGCGAGTGGCTACACCTTC
CASSSSVGRASGYTF
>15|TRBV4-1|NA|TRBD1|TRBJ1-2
TGCGCCAGCAGCCAAGCTGAGGCGAACAGGGGAGGCTACACCTTC
CASSQAEANRGGYTF
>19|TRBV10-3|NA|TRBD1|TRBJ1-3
TGTGCCATCAGTTCCGCCCCCGGCACAGGGGGGCACTCTGGAAACACCATATATTTT
CAISSAPGTGGHSGNTIYF
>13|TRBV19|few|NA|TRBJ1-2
TGTGCCAGTAGCTCCCAGGCGGGCGTTGGCTACACCTTC
CASSSQAGVGYTF
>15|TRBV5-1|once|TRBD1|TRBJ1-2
TGCGCCAGCAGCTTACCGGACAGGGCTAACTATGGCTACACCTTC
CASSLPDRANYGYTF
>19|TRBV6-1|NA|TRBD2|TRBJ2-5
TGTGCCAGCAGTGAAGCGCTTTCTGGGACTAGTTCTCCAAGAGCAACCCAGTACTTC
CASSEALSGTSSPRATQYF
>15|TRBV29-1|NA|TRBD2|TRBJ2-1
TGCAGCGTTGAAGCTTCGGCTAGCGGGAGCGATGAGCAGTTCTTC
CSVEASASGSDEQFF
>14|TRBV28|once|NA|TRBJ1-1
TGTGCCGCCCGGGGGGGAGGAGAGGAGGCTGAAGCTTTCTTT
CAARGGGEEAEAFF
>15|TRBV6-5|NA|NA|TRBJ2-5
TGTGCCAGCAGTTACTCGATCGCGGGACGAGAGACCCAGTACTTC
CASSYSIAGRETQYF
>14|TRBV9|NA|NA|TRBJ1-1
TGTGCCAGCAGCCCCTGGGGGGTCCCCACTGAAGCTTTCTTT
CASSPWGVPTEAFF
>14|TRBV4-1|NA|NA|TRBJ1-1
TGCGCCAGCAGCCAAGTCTTAGTCTCCATTGAAGCTTTCTTT
CASSQVLVSIEAFF
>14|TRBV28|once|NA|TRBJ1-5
TGTGCCACTCTAAACAGGAGGGGCAATCAGCCCCAGCATTTT
CATLNRRGNQPQHF
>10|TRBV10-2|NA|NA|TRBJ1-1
TGCGCCAGCAGTGGGGTGAGGGCTTTCTTT
CASSGVRAFF
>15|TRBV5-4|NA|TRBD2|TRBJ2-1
TGTGCCAGCAGCTCTCTGGGTAGCGGGAGTATTGAGCAGTTCTTC
CASSSLGSGSIEQFF
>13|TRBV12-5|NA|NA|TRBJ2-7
TGTGCTAGTGGTCCGGGACTGGGCTACGAGCAGTACTTC
CASGPGLGYEQYF
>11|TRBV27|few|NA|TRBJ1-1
TGTGCCAGCAGTTTCGGCACTGAAGCTTTCTTT
CASSFGTEAFF
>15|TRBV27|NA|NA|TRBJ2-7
TGTGCCAGCAGTACCCCCGGGCAGGGTTTCGACGAGCAGTACTTC
CASSTPGQGFDEQYF
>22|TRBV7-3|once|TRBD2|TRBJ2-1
TGTGCCAGCAGCTTAGGGGCCTCCCTGGGGGGTGGGTTGAGCGGGAGGTACAATGAGCAGTTCTTC
CASSLGASLGGGLSGRYNEQFF